These 26 T cell receptor beta chains were sequenced from one sample in a study of cytomegalovirus exposure and HLA in healthy donors. PCR used 60 Vbeta primers and 13 Jbeta primers. Clones were sequenced by immunoSEQ multiplex PCR, and TCRdb holds only the in-frame ones, with some missing. The repertoire holds fewer than 250,000 clones, with roughly four fifths as singletons. The sample taken for sequencing was PBMCs. Receptors were obtained from a man in his forties in good health and CMV-seropositive.

This chain connects TRBV29-1 to TRBJ1-3, with TRBD1 as a possible D gene (5 bases). The germline V and J ends were trimmed by 7 bases and 4 bases, with 17 bases remaining between them. The CDR3 sequence is 14 residues long. CDR1 is SQVTM, CDR2 ANQGSEA, per germline. This CDR3 reads CSAAPDSLGNTIYF. The CDR3 DNA sequence: TGCAGCGCCGCCCCAGACAGCCTGGGAAACACCATATATTTT.

The chain uses TRBV2 and TRBJ1-4, with D tentatively TRBD1 (5 bases). Germline V gene data show CDR1 as SNHLY and CDR2 as FYNNEI. The ends were cut back, 0 bases at V and 7 bases at J, with 12 bases in the middle. The length of the CDR3 is 15 residues. The DNA of the CDR3 is TGTGCCAGCAGTGAAGCGGTCATTAGGGGTGAAAAACTGTTTTTT. Amino acids: CASSEAVIRGEKLFF.

The rearrangement uses TRBV28 and TRBJ1-2; 7 bases align to TRBD1. The length of the CDR3 is 17 residues. V lost 5 bases to trimming and J lost 4 bases; unmatched junction nucleotides: 16. Germline lookup yields CDR1 MDHEN and CDR2 SYDVKM. This CDR3 is CASSPPQGGHHRYGYTF. The CDR3 nucleotides read TGTGCCAGCAGTCCCCCGCAGGGGGGACATCACCGCTATGGCTACACCTTC.

The chain uses TRBV11-2 and TRBJ2-5, with D perhaps matching TRBD2 (5 bases). CDR3 size: 11 residues. Germline V gene lookup returns CDR1 SGHAT and CDR2 FQNNGV. Trimming left V 6 bases short and J 5 bases short, with 7 bases between. In DNA, the CDR3 is TGTGCCAGCAGGAGGGCGGAGACCCAGTACTTC. It is translated as CASRRAETQYF.

The chain recombines TRBV5-5 with TRBJ1-3; maybe TRBD1 (6 bases). V was trimmed by 2 bases and J by 2 bases, leaving 11 bases between them. Looked up from germline, CDR1 is SGHKS and CDR2 is YYEKEE (reference sequence). The CDR3 has 15 amino acids. DNA of the CDR3: TGTGCCAGCAGCTTAACCAGGGGCACTGGAAACACCATATATTTT. It encodes CASSLTRGTGNTIYF.

The CDR3 nucleotides read TGTGCCAGCACCGGAAGGGGTCCCTACAATGAGCAGTTCTTC. As protein: CASTGRGPYNEQFF. The chain uses TRBV2 and TRBJ2-1, with D perhaps TRBD1 (5 bases). This CDR3 has 14 amino acids. The germline V and J ends were trimmed by 7 bases and 2 bases, with 12 bases remaining between them. Germline CDR1 and CDR2: SNHLY and FYNNEI.

V and J are TRBV19 and TRBJ2-4; TRBD1 agrees at 11 bases. The ends lost 6 bases at V and 7 bases at J; junction bases unmatched: 8. This CDR3 has 15 residues. Germline V gene sequence: CDR1 LNHDA, CDR2 SQIVND (reference sequence). The CDR3 reads CASSAGQGASNIQYF. For the CDR3, the DNA is TGTGCCAGTAGCGCAGGACAGGGGGCGTCGAACATTCAGTACTTC.

The chain couples TRBV5-1 to TRBJ2-5, with 16 nucleotides matching TRBD2. The CDR3 runs to 18 residues. Losses at the gene ends were 4 bases for V and 4 bases for J; bases not matched to a gene: 10. Germline lookup yields CDR1 SGHRS and CDR2 YFSETQ. Here the CDR3 reads CASSPTGLAGGQIETQYF. The CDR3 DNA reads as TGCGCCAGCAGCCCAACGGGACTAGCGGGGGGGCAGATAGAGACCCAGTACTTC.

In the case of this clone: The identical CDR3 is also encoded by other nucleotide sequences in the sample. The CDR3 region is CASSPGTGNYEQYF. DNA for the CDR3: TGTGCCAGCAGCCCCGGGACAGGGAACTACGAGCAGTACTTC. This chain links TRBV2 with TRBJ2-7; 9 bases fit TRBD1. CDR1 is SNHLY and CDR2 is FYNNEI in the germline V gene. Unmatched junction bases numbered 6, after V lost 6 bases and J lost 3 bases. CDR3 length: 14 amino acids.

The chain carries TRBV7-9 and TRBJ1-5, with D possibly TRBD1 on 5 matching bases. CDR1 is SEHNR and CDR2 is FQNEAQ in the germline V gene (reference sequence). The CDR3 runs to 14 residues. V lost 6 bases, J lost 4 bases, and 13 bases lay in between. CDR3 sequence: CASSRWGGNQPQHF. The CDR3 DNA reads as TGTGCCAGCAGTCGTTGGGGGGGAAATCAGCCCCAGCATTTT.

This CDR3 is CASSSRLAGSSYEQYF. For the CDR3, the DNA is TGTGCCAGCAGCTCGAGACTAGCCGGTAGCTCCTACGAGCAGTACTTC. The genes are TRBV5-4 and TRBJ2-7; TRBD2 aligns across 7 bases. J lost 0 bases, V lost 3 bases, and 9 bases had no gene match. The V gene's germline CDR1 is SGHNT and CDR2 YYREEE (reference sequence). The CDR3 extends over 16 amino acids.

This rearrangement joins TRBV5-5 to TRBJ2-3, with a weak D call TRBD1 (6 bases). Trimming stripped 2 bases from V and 6 bases from J, with 13 bases between. Germline CDR1 is SGHKS and CDR2 is YYEKEE (reference sequence). The CDR3 loop spans 14 amino acids. CDR3 sequence: CASSFGQLTDTQYF. CDR3 in DNA: TGTGCCAGCAGCTTTGGACAGCTAACCGATACGCAGTATTTT.

The CDR3 DNA follows: TGCGCCAGCAGCCCGGGACAGGAAAGCCTCTACGAGCAGTACTTC. Translated: CASSPGQESLYEQYF. This chain joins TRBV5-1 and TRBJ2-7; TRBD1 matches at 8 bases. Germline V CDR1 and CDR2: SGHRS, YFSETQ. The CDR3 runs to 15 residues. J gave up 3 bases and V 4 bases, and 9 bases lay outside the gene matches.

The chain carries TRBV5-1 and TRBJ2-5; D remains ambiguous. The CDR3 loop spans 14 amino acids. Germline V gives CDR1 SGHRS, CDR2 YFSETQ. V was cut by 0 bases and J by 1 base, with 7 bases left in between. The CDR3 sequence is CASSLDYFQETQYF. The CDR3 bases are TGCGCCAGCAGCTTGGACTATTTCCAAGAGACCCAGTACTTC. Supplemented by reference TRBV5-1 and TRBJ2-5, the full variable domain reads KAGVTQTPRYLIKTRGQQVTLSCSPISGHRSVSWYQQTPGQGLQFLFEYFSETQRNKGNFPGRFSGRQFSNSRSEMNVSTLELGDSALYLCASSLDYFQETQYFGPGTRLLVL.

This chain joins TRBV18 and TRBJ1-2, with TRBD1 identical over 8 bases. Per germline, CDR1 KGHSH and CDR2 LQKENI. CDR3 length: 18 residues. V was clipped by 6 bases and J by 1 base; unmatched bases: 16. CDR3 loop: CASSISFALGQDNYGYTF. Here the CDR3 DNA reads TGTGCCAGCTCCATCTCATTCGCCCTGGGACAGGATAACTATGGCTACACCTTC.

This clone appeared a single time. This is likely a read error, given that the CDR3 carries no conserved phenylalanine or tryptophan at its end. The chain recombines TRBV28 with TRBJ2-7, with 7 bases that match TRBD1. CDR3 length equals 14 residues. CDR1 and CDR2 (germline): MDHEN, SYDVKM. The V and J ends lost 7 bases and 0 bases, in that order; junction bases with no gene match: 6. CDR3 sequence: CASKQQGFSYEQYL. CDR3 in DNA: TGTGCCAGCAAACAACAGGGGTTCTCCTACGAGCAGTACCTC.

This clone was observed a few times. This chain uses TRBV6-6 with TRBJ1-4; D might be TRBD1 (5 bases). Germline assignment: CDR1 MNHNY and CDR2 SVGAGI (reference sequence). V lost 9 bases and J lost 8, with 16 bases in between. CDR3 length: 13 amino acids. The CDR3 loop is CASGGGLGEKLFF. In DNA, the CDR3 is TGTGCCAGTGGGGGAGGGTTAGGCGAAAAACTGTTTTTT.

The rearrangement links TRBV29-1 to TRBJ1-2; D not certain. The V and J ends lost 6 bases and 3 bases respectively, with 11 bases between them. This CDR3 spans 12 amino acids. CDR1 is SQVTM and CDR2 is ANQGSEA in the germline V gene. CDR3 DNA: TGCAGCGTGACCGGCGGGTACTATGGCTACACCTTC. Its translation is CSVTGGYYGYTF.

V and J are TRBV25-1 and TRBJ2-1, with D unclear. Trimming shortened V by 2 bases and J by 2 bases, and 10 bases separated the two germline ends. The CDR3 is 15 amino acids. Germline CDR1 reads MGHDK; CDR2 reads SYGVNS. The CDR3 bases are TGTGCCAGCAGTGAACGAGGAACCCCCTACAATGAGCAGTTCTTC. Protein: CASSERGTPYNEQFF.

This sequence joins TRBV6-6 and TRBJ2-1; 12 bases fit TRBD2. The V and J ends lost 7 bases and 9 bases, in that order; junction bases with no gene match: 7. Germline-derived CDR1 and CDR2 are MNHNY and SVGAGI (reference sequence). This CDR3 has 14 residues. The CDR3 nucleotides are TGTGCCAGCACTTCTCTAGCGGGGGGGCCTGAGCAGTTCTTC. It codes for CASTSLAGGPEQFF.

This clone was observed a few times. The chain joins TRBV6-5 to TRBJ2-7, with TRBD2 matching 7 bases. The germline V gene encodes CDR1 MNHEY and CDR2 SVGAGI. The CDR3 covers 15 residues. The J segment lost 3 bases and the V segment lost 2 bases, leaving 7 bases of the junction unmatched. DNA of the CDR3: TGTGCCAGCAGTTACCAGCTAGCGGTGGGCTACGAGCAGTACTTC. Encoded protein: CASSYQLAVGYEQYF.

This chain joins TRBV6-4 and TRBJ2-3, with 11 bases lining up with TRBD2. The V gene's germline CDR1 is MRHNA and CDR2 SNTAGT. The CDR3 length is 15 residues. V was clipped by 6 bases and J by 2 bases; unmatched bases: 4. This CDR3 is CASRRTSGYTDTQYF. CDR3 coding DNA: TGTGCCAGCAGAAGGACTAGCGGGTACACAGATACGCAGTATTTT.

The chain couples TRBV7-3 to TRBJ1-5; no definite D call. V lost 2 bases and J 7 bases, leaving 9 bases between the germline ends. Germline V gene lookup returns CDR1 SGHTA and CDR2 FQGTGA. The CDR3 contains 13 residues. This CDR3 is CASSLDVSQPQHF. The CDR3 DNA reads TGTGCCAGCAGCTTAGACGTTAGCCAGCCCCAGCATTTT.

The chain is built from TRBV7-9 and TRBJ1-2; D gene ambiguous. CDR1 and CDR2 from the germline V gene are SEHNR and FQNEAQ (reference sequence). The CDR3 has 13 residues. Trimming shortened V by 2 bases and J by 6 bases, and 10 bases separated the two germline ends. CDR3 DNA sequence: TGTGCCAGCAGCTTAAGCACGGGTAATGGCTACACCTTC. Protein sequence: CASSLSTGNGYTF.

V usage is TRBV9 and J usage is TRBJ2-5; maybe TRBD2 (7 bases). The length of the CDR3 is 15 residues. Germline CDR1 reads SGDLS; CDR2 reads YYNGEE. Trimming pared 4 bases from V and 10 bases from J, leaving 23 bases between. The DNA for the CDR3 is TGTGCCAGCAGCTCCGAGGGGGGGCGAGTGAGTGTCCAGTACTTC. Its protein product is CASSSEGGRVSVQYF.

V is TRBV4-1 and J is TRBJ2-7, with 12 bases lining up with TRBD2. CDR1 is MGHRA, CDR2 YSYEKL, per germline. The CDR3 spans 15 residues. V trimming: 4 bases; J trimming: 4 bases; junction bases outside the gene matches: 5. The CDR3 protein is CASSPEGLAGYEQYF. For the CDR3, the DNA is TGCGCCAGCAGCCCCGAGGGACTAGCGGGTTACGAGCAGTACTTC.